This TCR beta chain was sequenced in a study of T cell responses to AZD1222 COVID-19 vaccine. Looked up from germline, CDR1 is LGHNA and CDR2 is YSLEER. The CDR3 extends over 15 amino acids. V lost 6 bases to trimming and J lost 1 base; unmatched junction nucleotides: 8. TCRdb's copy holds only in-frame clones and misses some; the assay was immunoSEQ multiplex PCR. In the table there are around 200,000 clones, 90% to 95% of which are singletons. Sequenced here: peripheral blood, sampled 28 days after the second AZD1222 dose. The sequence was collected from an adult who received the AZD1222 COVID-19 vaccine. The chain is built from TRBV4-3 and TRBJ1-1, with 7 positions matching TRBD1. This CDR3 is CASRGNRGGNTEAFF. The CDR3 DNA sequence: TGCGCCAGCAGGGGTAACAGGGGCGGGAACACTGAAGCTTTCTTT.